The 29 T cell receptor beta chains presented below share a single source sample, sequenced in a study of T-cell memory formation after mild COVID-19. TCRdb processed the 5' RACE reads anew with MiXCR; each CDR3 protein has one entry. Seen here are about 430,000 distinct CDR3 sequences, approximately 24% observed once, and the top ten hold roughly 8.9%. Material: PBMCs or a T cell subset sorted from them (not recorded which). The receptors derive from an adult woman who had mild COVID-19 (a few samples of this study predate the infection). Cell type and time point are not known.

The chain links TRBV15 to TRBJ2-7, with unresolved D. V shed 4 bases and J shed 4 bases, with 8 bases lying between them. The CDR3 has 12 amino acids. Germline assignment: CDR1 LNHNV and CDR2 YYDKDF (reference sequence). The CDR3 loop is CATSNPGYEQYF. CDR3 nucleotide sequence: TGTGCCACCAGCAACCCCGGTTACGAGCAGTACTTC.

There are a few counts of this clonotype. V usage is TRBV5-5 and J usage is TRBJ1-5; D call uncertain. The germline CDR1 and CDR2 sequences are SGHKS and YYEKEE (reference sequence). CDR3 length: 15 amino acids. The V end was cut by 0 bases, the J end by 0 bases, with 7 bases between. CDR3 in amino acids: CASSLGDYSNQPQHF. In nucleotides, the CDR3 is TGTGCCAGCAGCTTGGGGGATTATAGCAATCAGCCCCAGCATTTT.

This sequence joins TRBV6-5 and TRBJ2-2; D is uncertain. The CDR3 extends over 14 amino acids. V was trimmed by 1 base and J by 6 bases, leaving 9 bases between them. Germline CDR1 and CDR2: MNHEY and SVGAGI. CDR3 DNA sequence: TGTGCCAGCAGTTACTGGGTTCCCCCCGGGGAGCTGTTTTTT. The encoded protein is CASSYWVPPGELFF.

The chain has TRBV30 and TRBJ2-7; D ambiguous. CDR1 is GTSNPN, CDR2 SVGIG, per germline (reference sequence). V lost 3 bases and J lost 1, with 16 bases in between. The CDR3 sequence is 15 residues long. Here the CDR3 DNA reads TGTGCCTGGAGCGCTGAACTCGGGCCATCCTACGAGCAGTACTTC. It yields the protein CAWSAELGPSYEQYF.

A few counts support this clonotype. CDR3 residues: CSASDSAKTQYF. The DNA of the CDR3 is TGCAGTGCTAGCGACTCGGCTAAGACCCAGTACTTC. The chain joins TRBV20-1 to TRBJ2-5; D uncertain. V dropped 3 bases and J dropped 6 bases, with 11 bases sitting between them. The CDR3 length is 12 residues. Germline V gives CDR1 DFQATT, CDR2 SNEGSKA (reference sequence).

This sequence joins TRBV24-1 and TRBJ1-1; D unresolved. This CDR3 has 12 residues. The germline V gene encodes CDR1 KGHDR and CDR2 SFDVKD. V gave up 3 bases and J gave up 6 bases, with 7 bases separating them. The CDR3 reads CATSDDGSEAFF. CDR3 nucleotide sequence: TGTGCCACCAGTGATGACGGGTCTGAAGCTTTCTTT.

CDR3 sequence (DNA): TGTGCCAGCCACCTTCACCAAAGGGACAGTACGGGCAATCAGCCCCAGCATTTT. It yields the protein CASHLHQRDSTGNQPQHF. This rearrangement joins TRBV21-1 to TRBJ1-5; the table's D call, TRBD1, has no DNA check behind it. TRBV21-1 is a pseudogene segment. This CDR3 has 18 residues.

This clonotype was observed many times. V usage is TRBV5-1 and J usage is TRBJ2-7; a possible D gene is TRBD1 (6 bases). The germline gives CDR1 SGHRS, CDR2 YFSETQ. The CDR3 covers 17 residues. Trimming took off 0 bases at V and 0 bases at J, with 16 bases between the two ends. CDR3 DNA sequence: TGCGCCAGCAGCTTGGAATACCAAAACAGGGACTCCTACGAGCAGTACTTC. This translates into CASSLEYQNRDSYEQYF. Full variable domain (rest looked up from reference TRBV5-1 and TRBJ2-7): KAGVTQTPRYLIKTRGQQVTLSCSPISGHRSVSWYQQTPGQGLQFLFEYFSETQRNKGNFPGRFSGRQFSNSRSEMNVSTLELGDSALYLCASSLEYQNRDSYEQYFGPGTRLTVT.

There are a few counts of this clonotype. V gene TRBV3-1 combines with J gene TRBJ2-5; D could derive from TRBD1 or TRBD2 (6 bases each). Germline loops: CDR1 LGHDT, CDR2 YNNKEL (reference sequence). V was trimmed by 4 bases and J by 7 bases, leaving 19 bases between them. CDR3 length equals 15 residues. The CDR3 sequence is CASSPPVRQEGTQYF. The DNA of the CDR3 is TGTGCCAGCAGCCCCCCCGTGAGACAGGAGGGGACCCAGTACTTC.

The rearrangement uses TRBV6-5 and TRBJ2-7; 11 bases map to TRBD2. Germline CDR1 reads MNHEY; CDR2 reads SVGAGI. J lost 5 bases, V lost 8 bases, and 8 bases had no gene match. The CDR3 consists of 14 residues. CDR3 residues: CASGRTSGYHEQYF. CDR3 DNA sequence: TGTGCCAGCGGAAGGACTAGCGGGTACCACGAGCAGTACTTC.

The gene calls are TRBV29-1 and TRBJ2-6, with D perhaps matching TRBD1 (5 bases). The V gene's germline CDR1 is SQVTM and CDR2 ANQGSEA. The CDR3 is made up of 16 amino acids. The ends were cut back, 4 bases at V and 0 bases at J, with 13 bases in the middle. The CDR3 protein is CSVAGHRNSGANVLTF. CDR3 nucleotides: TGCAGCGTTGCCGGACACCGAAACTCTGGGGCCAACGTCCTGACTTTC. Complete variable domain (other parts from reference TRBV29-1 and TRBJ2-6): SAVISQKPSRDICQRGTSLTIQCQVDSQVTMMFWYRQQPGQSLTLIATANQGSEATYESGFVIDKFPISRPNLTFSTLTVSNMSPEDSSIYLCSVAGHRNSGANVLTFGAGSRLTVL.

This chain uses TRBV6-2 or TRBV6-3 with TRBJ2-7; TRBD2 agrees at 12 bases. CDR3 length: 16 amino acids. CDR1 and CDR2 (germline): MNHEY, SVGEGT. The ends lost 5 bases at V and 3 bases at J; junction bases unmatched: 8. CDR3 region: CASSPLAGGPLYEQYF. The DNA of the CDR3 is TGTGCCAGCAGTCCGCTAGCGGGAGGGCCGCTCTACGAGCAGTACTTC.

The chain has TRBV6-1 and TRBJ2-5; TRBD2 aligns across 8 bases. Germline assignment: CDR1 MNHNS and CDR2 SASEGT. The CDR3 spans 15 residues. The V and J ends lost 9 bases and 5 bases, in that order; junction bases with no gene match: 14. CDR3 loop: CARSPLGGRLETQYF. CDR3 DNA: TGTGCCAGGAGCCCCCTAGGCGGGAGGTTGGAGACCCAGTACTTC.

This clonotype was seen repeatedly, ten times or more. V gene TRBV5-5 combines with J gene TRBJ2-1, with 7 bases fitting TRBD1. There are 15 residues in the CDR3. The junction had 10 bases not matched to a gene; V was cut back by 4 bases and J by 6 bases. Germline V gene data show CDR1 as SGHKS and CDR2 as YYEKEE (reference sequence). The CDR3 nucleotides are TGTGCCAGCAGCCGCTTCGACCGGGACAGCAATGAGCAGTTCTTC. This sequence encodes CASSRFDRDSNEQFF.

The rearrangement uses TRBV27 and TRBJ2-3, with D perhaps assigned TRBD1 or TRBD2 (5 bases each). The CDR3 sequence is 14 residues long. CDR1 and CDR2 from the germline V gene are MNHEY and SMNVEV (reference sequence). V was clipped by 2 bases and J by 6 bases, with 12 bases between them. CDR3 loop: CASSLRVGRDTQYF. The CDR3, as DNA: TGTGCCAGCAGTTTACGGGTGGGACGCGATACGCAGTATTTT.

The sample holds many counts of this clonotype. The J gene is TRBJ2-3, the V gene TRBV7-3, with TRBD1 matching 7 bases. The CDR3 contains 15 residues. Germline V gene data show CDR1 as SGHTA and CDR2 as FQGTGA. V lost 2 bases, J lost 3 bases, and 5 bases stayed unmatched. In DNA form, the CDR3 reads TGTGCCAGCAGCTTAGGACAGGCTCGGACAGATACGCAGTATTTT. Translated, it gives CASSLGQARTDTQYF.

This clonotype was counted many times. The genes are TRBV5-4 and TRBJ2-7; either TRBD1 or TRBD2 may supply D (5 bases each). Germline V lookup: CDR1 SGHNT, CDR2 YYREEE (reference sequence). The CDR3 totals 13 residues. Between the trimmed V and J ends, which lost 4 bases and 2 bases, there was a span of 10 bases. CDR3 in DNA: TGTGCCAGCAGCGTCCGGGACGCCTACGAGCAGTACTTC. Encoded protein: CASSVRDAYEQYF.

This clonotype was counted many times. The chain is built from TRBV7-8 and TRBJ2-7, with 7 bases lining up with TRBD1. In germline, CDR1 is SGHVS, CDR2 FQNEAQ. The ends lost 5 bases at V and 12 bases at J; junction bases unmatched: 13. The CDR3 runs to 13 residues. The CDR3 reads CASSPRDSPSAYF. The DNA of the CDR3 is TGTGCCAGCAGCCCAAGGGACAGTCCCTCGGCGTACTTC.

This clonotype was seen a handful of times. The chain couples TRBV11-2 to TRBJ2-1; the D is unclear. V gave up 4 bases and J gave up 10 bases, with 11 bases separating them. In germline, CDR1 is SGHAT, CDR2 FQNNGV. The CDR3 is 12 residues long. In DNA, the CDR3 is TGTGCCAGCAGCTATAGGGTGAGCGAGCAGTTCTTC. Its protein product is CASSYRVSEQFF. The full variable domain, in which reference TRBV11-2 and TRBJ2-1 provide the parts outside the CDR3, is EAGVAQSPRYKIIEKRQSVAFWCNPISGHATLYWYQQILGQGPKLLIQFQNNGVVDDSQLPKDRFSAERLKGVDSTLKIQPAKLEDSAVYLCASSYRVSEQFFGPGTRLTVL.

This clonotype was recorded many times. The rearrangement links TRBV5-1 to TRBJ1-1, with a weak D call TRBD1 (5 bases). Trimming shortened V by 0 bases and J by 1 base, and 10 bases separated the two germline ends. Germline V gene lookup returns CDR1 SGHRS and CDR2 YFSETQ. The CDR3 runs 15 residues. CDR3: CASSLGGQGNTEAFF. The CDR3 nucleotides read TGCGCCAGCAGCTTGGGGGGCCAAGGGAACACTGAAGCTTTCTTT.

This rearrangement joins TRBV6-2 or TRBV6-3 to TRBJ2-1, with D possibly TRBD2 on 5 matching bases. This CDR3 comprises 16 residues. Germline V gene data show CDR1 as MNHEY and CDR2 as SVGEGT. V was clipped by 0 bases and J by 2 bases, with 11 bases between them. In nucleotides, the CDR3 is TGTGCCAGCAGTTACTCATCGGCTAGCACCTACAATGAGCAGTTCTTC. Translation: CASSYSSASTYNEQFF.

A few counts support this clonotype. The gene calls are TRBV6-1 and TRBJ2-5; perhaps TRBD2 as D (6 bases). V lost 3 bases to trimming and J lost 2 bases, with 16 bases between them. The CDR3 covers 16 residues. Looked up from germline, CDR1 is MNHNS and CDR2 is SASEGT. The CDR3 reads CASSDVGTDLQETQYF. The CDR3, as DNA: TGTGCCAGCAGTGATGTCGGGACTGACCTTCAAGAGACCCAGTACTTC.

The V and J genes are TRBV29-1 and TRBJ2-1; 7 bases agree with TRBD2. Looked up from germline, CDR1 is SQVTM and CDR2 is ANQGSEA. The J segment lost 9 bases and the V segment lost 6 bases, leaving 8 bases of the junction unmatched. CDR3 length: 12 amino acids. The CDR3 sequence is CSVGGIGGEQFF. The CDR3 nucleotides read TGCAGCGTGGGGGGGATTGGAGGTGAGCAGTTCTTC.

The CDR3 coding sequence is TGTGCCAGCAGCCAAGATCTTACCTACGAGCAGTACTTC. Translation gives CASSQDLTYEQYF. This sequence joins TRBV3-1 and TRBJ2-7; no definite D call. Trimming removed 0 bases from V and 2 bases from J, with 5 bases in between. CDR3 size: 13 residues. Germline CDR1 and CDR2: LGHDT and YNNKEL (reference sequence).

This clonotype occurred a few times. The chain carries TRBV29-1 and TRBJ1-2; D is uncertain. V shed 0 bases and J shed 1 base, with 6 bases lying between them. The germline V gene has CDR1 SQVTM and CDR2 ANQGSEA. This CDR3 has 13 residues. In nucleotides, the CDR3 is TGCAGCGTTGAAGACGCCGATAACTATGGCTACACCTTC. Translating gives CSVEDADNYGYTF.

The chain links TRBV6-2 or TRBV6-3 to TRBJ2-7; weak D call: TRBD2 (6 bases). Germline values: CDR1 MNHEY, CDR2 SVGEGT. V was cut by 2 bases and J by 6 bases, with 23 bases left in between. The CDR3 has 17 residues. The CDR3 nucleotides read TGTGCCAGCAGTTACAGGGCAGGGAGGAAGGAGCCACGCGAGCAGTACTTC. Its translation is CASSYRAGRKEPREQYF.

This chain links TRBV14 with TRBJ2-1; no definite D call. CDR3 length: 13 amino acids. V was cut by 4 bases and J by 9 bases, with 13 bases left in between. CDR1 is SGHDN, CDR2 FVKESK, per germline. This CDR3 reads CASSPAWLGEQFF. CDR3 nucleotides: TGTGCCAGCAGCCCAGCATGGCTGGGTGAGCAGTTCTTC.

The rearrangement links TRBV7-6 to TRBJ2-7, with 9 bases that match TRBD2. There are 15 residues in the CDR3. The V gene's germline CDR1 is SGHVS and CDR2 FNYEAQ. Trimming at V came to 1 base and at J to 6 bases, leaving 7 bases not matched to a gene. The chain's CDR3 is CASSLGGTSFREQYF. Written as DNA, the CDR3 is TGTGCCAGCAGCTTAGGAGGGACTAGCTTTCGCGAGCAGTACTTC.

The J gene is TRBJ1-2, the V gene TRBV9; 8 nucleotides match TRBD1. This CDR3 is 17 amino acids long. Trimming took 2 bases from V and 2 from J; bases not matched to a gene: 11. The V gene's germline CDR1 is SGDLS and CDR2 YYNGEE. The CDR3 coding sequence is TGTGCCAGCAGCGTCATCCGACAGGGGTCGGAGAACTATGGCTACACCTTC. Its protein is CASSVIRQGSENYGYTF.